This paragraph covers one TCR beta chain sequence. The data derive from a study of blood T cell repertoires in COVID-19. As for the study in general: Acute and convalescent COVID-19 samples came from the United States, Italy and Spain. Sources were T cells, B-cell-depleted T cells, or PBMCs; the material itself was cDNA or gDNA.

Source study methods: The authors estimated nucleated cell counts from reference gene primer amplification. TCRdb's table, derived via immunoSEQ multiplex PCR, lists solely in-frame clones and lacks some. The V and J calls and clone size are taken from that table; D and trimming were inferred from the DNA. The table lists roughly 71,000 clones, roughly 89% of them singletons. This receptor was obtained from a man aged 25-45 years with acute or convalescent COVID-19. The sample consisted of peripheral blood.

CDR3 coding DNA: TGTGCCAGCTCACCAGCTGGGTACAGGGGAAACACCATATATTTT. Translating gives CASSPAGYRGNTIYF. The chain uses TRBV18 and TRBJ1-3; tentatively, D is TRBD1 (5 bases). The CDR3 is 15 residues long. The V end lost 2 bases, the J end lost 4 bases, and 12 bases lay between the germline ends. Germline V gene lookup returns CDR1 KGHSH and CDR2 LQKENI.